This TCR beta chain derives from a study of cytomegalovirus exposure and HLA in healthy donors listed by TCRdb under 2017. A note on the overall study: An earlier analysis of fewer than 750 of the donors reported 250 to 350 Gb of sequence data and around 100 million unique TCR beta sequences obtained from about 200 million T cells. Roughly 300 gigabases of sequencing data and 70 million to 100 million unique TCR sequences made up an early release that covered 500 to 700 HLA-typed donors. Of the 300 to 400 genotyped donors, 65% to 90% fell in the genetic ancestry cluster associated with self-reported Caucasian donors. The study aimed to test whether cataloging public T cell receptors could reveal signatures of past pathogen exposure. The study used immunosequencing to profile the T cell repertoires of 666 subjects and linked those repertoires to cytomegalovirus serostatus. A separate validation cohort of roughly 120 different subjects was used in addition to the roughly 670-subject first cohort. To predict cytomegalovirus infection status, the study brought together high-throughput TCR immunosequencing, statistical association of individual TCRs with disease status, and machine learning. In a later analysis, previously published TCR beta repertoires from some 640 donors were re-analyzed and high-resolution HLA genotyping was added so that TCR occurrence patterns could be studied. In the later analysis, no new phenotypic data were used to find candidate immune exposures; instead, reliance was placed on TCR beta sequences and their occurrence across donors. An earlier analysis of around 580 of the donors used high-throughput TCR beta sequencing to judge whether each TCR beta V gene segment behaved as functional or pseudogenic. Donor age, sex, ethnicity and CMV serostatus were compiled alongside the repertoire data. A later genetic analysis took genome-wide SNP genotypes for about 65% of the roughly 670 donors and used that subset as a discovery cohort. Every repertoire in the discovery cohort had been generated on one and the same sequencing platform. Class I and class II HLA loci were covered by the typing at four-digit resolution. Typing coverage varied by locus: 629-630 donors for A, B, C, DRB1 and DQB1; approximately 500 for DQA1; over 600 for DPA1; some 470 for DPB1. Because of strong linkage in the cohort, roughly five DR-DQ haplotypes were treated as single units for association and clustering. On average, roughly 240,000 unique TCR beta nucleotide sequences were sequenced per donor among 300 to 500 genotyped donors of the cohort, with roughly 18% of those sequences being non-productive.

The cohort consisted of hundreds of healthy bone marrow donors. At the time of sampling, all cohort members were nominally healthy, though unrecorded immune exposures were likely present. The donor tested CMV seronegative, placing the donor among the roughly 340 seronegative members of the cohort. A peripheral blood sample was collected from each donor, and TCR beta sequencing was performed on peripheral blood mononuclear cells. Genomic DNA was extracted from the blood cell samples with the Qiagen DNeasy Blood Extraction Kit. Study-wide conclusions, independent of this receptor: In a later analysis, HLA-associated TCR beta chains showed more clonal expansion and lower generation probabilities than non-associated chains that were equally common. In a later analysis, the rate of TCR association differed among HLA loci, with DRB1 alleles having the most associated TCRs and HLA-C alleles having the fewest. Roughly uniform sequencing depth across donors was assumed in presence/absence analyses, although this assumption may not hold. A further reported finding was that TCR beta sequences accurately predicted the HLA-A and HLA-B alleles for most subjects in the first cohort. In a later genetic analysis, a missense DCLRE1C variant was associated with V-gene and J-gene trimming of TCR beta chains, and the association was replicated in an independent cohort. The study listed 150 to 200 TCR beta chains as associated with cytomegalovirus. Strong co-occurrence of HLA alleles, especially DR and DQ, made assigning TCR associations to individual alleles difficult. A group of highly shared sequence variants was considered likely to be a technical artifact of the sequencing pipeline. A few of the identified cytomegalovirus-associated TCR beta chains were confirmed in vitro to be specific for cytomegalovirus antigens. In an earlier analysis of over 550 of the donors, most TCR beta V segments were observed in productive rearrangements about 87% or about 30% of the time, broadly matching IMGT annotations. Linkage disequilibrium might explain the correlated functional status among segregating V segments, but an unknown experimental factor could not be ruled out. Only TCR beta chains were sequenced in this cohort, and the absence of alpha or paired-chain data limited detectable features. For the cohort, immune exposure information was limited to CMV serostatus. A later analysis found that most CMV-associated TCR beta chains appeared HLA-restricted, with HLA associations seemingly driven largely by CMV exposure. The classifier was reported to diagnose cytomegalovirus status with high specificity and sensitivity in both the original and validation cohorts. Most TCR sequences were seen in very few donors, while some public TCRs were found in many individuals. Some IMGT-functional V segments, including TRBV6-2 and TRBV6-3, could not be distinguished by the 87-base-pair reads and were therefore excluded. In a later genetic analysis, fewer N-insertions in productive TCRs were reported among donors in an Asian-associated ancestry cluster than the roughly 700-donor mean. In a later analysis, 16,951 TCR beta sequences were associated with specific HLA alleles at a false discovery rate of 0.05. According to the authors, the approach could potentially be generalized to other disease states and immunological phenotypes. A later analysis reported that several top co-occurrence clusters appeared linked to parvovirus B19, influenza, CMV and Epstein-Barr virus. Because HLA typing was unavailable for some donors at each locus, only the typed subset was used in association tests. Because counts were too low, under 20 rarely observed V segments, including chromosome 9 orphons, were left out of the earlier analysis of over 550 of the donors.

Library generation was performed with the immunoSEQ multiplex PCR assay. For the multiplex PCR, a mixture combining 60 forward primers for TCR Vbeta segments and 13 reverse primers for TCR Jbeta segments was used. Amplification of the CDR3 region of rearranged TCR beta genes was performed with a multiplex PCR assay on genomic DNA. The amplified TCR beta libraries were sequenced on the Illumina HiSeq System as 87-base-pair reads. As for the authors' bioinformatics: In a later analysis, some 80 million unique TCR beta chains were counted across the 666 repertoires, and roughly 11 million of these chains were shared by at least two donors. To remove PCR and sequencing errors, raw reads were error-corrected and collapsed into unique sequences using a nearest-neighbor algorithm that merged closely related sequences. To assign V, D and J gene segments, CDR3 sequences were aligned to IMGT reference sequences. For a sequence to be retained, a match of at least six nucleotides was required to both a V gene segment and a J gene segment. Rearrangements were classified as productive when the CDR3 lacked stop codons and remained in frame with V and J, and all other rearrangements were classified as non-productive. Following IMGT convention, CDR3 was defined as the stretch from the second conserved V-encoded cysteine to the conserved J-encoded phenylalanine. The earlier analysis of about 560 of the donors excluded any sequence lacking an unambiguous match to a single V gene segment. In an earlier analysis of more than 500 of the donors, a V segment was called functional when productive rearrangements were above 56.7%, and segregating when the standard deviation between donors exceeded 5%. A statistical classification framework was built for diagnosing cytomegalovirus status from the catalog of TCR beta chain sequences. A later analysis assigned V and J genes by comparing TCR nucleotide sequences with IMGT/GENE-DB human TR gene sequences. A later analysis assigned CDR3 sequences and most-parsimonious VDJ recombination scenarios with the TCRdist pipeline. In a later analysis, each TCR beta chain was defined by its CDR3 amino acid sequence together with its V-gene family, and reads without a unique V-gene family were excluded. In a later analysis, around 600 highly shared, low-generation-probability nucleotide sequences were removed to address suspected cross-contamination and a sequencing artifact. For each public chain, a later analysis derived a clonal expansion index from normalized ranks of inferred template counts within each repertoire. In a later analysis, generation probabilities were computed with a VDJ recombination model fitted to out-of-frame rearrangements, and the resulting probabilities were checked against IGoR. In a later analysis, hypergeometric tests were used to score TCR-TCR, TCR-HLA and TCR-CMV co-occurrence, with a repertoire-size bias correction applied to TCR pairs. In a later analysis, false discovery rates were estimated by permuting HLA or CMV assignments 20 times. In a later analysis, co-occurring TCRs were grouped using DBSCAN, and TCRdist sequence similarity was added for clustering within HLA-allele-positive subsets. Co-occurrence clustering excluded repertoires with fewer than 30,000 or more than 120,000 public chains, plus five with anomalous nucleotide sharing. The immuneACCESS repertoire file appears here via TCRdb, limited to in-frame rearrangements. These files lack a portion of the clones; in checked studies, under half of the deficit traces to unresolved V genes, and the cause of the others is not known. D and trimming were read from the DNA, whereas the V and J calls and clone size are those reported in that table. For this sample there are 140,000 to 150,000 clones; roughly three quarters appear just once. The ten most abundant clones make up about 2.9% of the sample.

This clone showed up just once. The clone's antigen remains unknown. Base qualities were left out, and no much larger clone turns up one base away. In the germline V gene, CDR1 corresponds to MGHRA and CDR2 to YSYEKL. V is shortened by 2 bases, J by 3 bases, and the region joining them spans 14 bases. The CDR3 spans 15 residues, from the cysteine through the phenylalanine. Only the CDR3 part of the read is kept: 45 bases, read in frame from the first base. This receptor was taken from a female donor in good health and CMV-seronegative. The rearrangement joined TRBV4-1 to TRBJ2-7, with TRBD1 tentatively as D gene (6 bases match). Sequenced input: PBMCs. Here is the DNA: TGCGCCAGCAGCCAAAACCGGGACACCGTCTACGAGCAGTACTTC. Protein translation: CASSQNRDTVYEQYF.